This T cell receptor beta chain was recovered during a study of blood T cell repertoires in COVID-19. Study-wide context: The samples span acute and convalescent COVID-19 from the United States, Italy and Spain.

Study processing details: Reference gene primers were amplified, and this amplification served to estimate nucleated cell counts. The table came from immunoSEQ multiplex PCR; TCRdb's copy has only in-frame clones and leaves some out. V, J and clone size are those of that table, while D and trimming were read from the DNA. The repertoire consists of over 85,000 clones, with roughly 87% occurring once and the leading ten covering around 16%. The material sequenced was peripheral blood. This receptor was obtained from a male donor with acute or convalescent COVID-19.

The CDR3 protein is CASSASWGQGGTDTQYF. For the CDR3, the DNA is TGTGCCAGCAGTGCGAGCTGGGGACAGGGAGGGACAGATACGCAGTATTTT. The V gene is TRBV27, the J gene TRBJ2-3; the match to TRBD1 covers 9 bases. Germline-derived CDR1 and CDR2 are MNHEY and SMNVEV (reference sequence). With 5 bases clipped from V and 3 bases from J, the junction kept 12 bases outside the gene matches. This CDR3 contains 17 residues.